This TCR beta chain was recorded in a study of cytomegalovirus exposure and HLA in healthy donors. Study context: Earlier sequencing of approximately 200 million T cells yielded around 120 million unique TCR beta sequences. Study outcomes and limitations: Later analysis indicated greater clonal expansion among HLA-associated TCR beta chains than among equally common other chains.

This CDR3 has 14 amino acids. Germline-derived CDR1 and CDR2 are SGHRS and YFSETQ. Trimming removed 0 bases from V and 2 bases from J, with 7 bases in between. This clone was recorded once. What it recognizes is unknown. Different DNA sequences within this sample yield the same CDR3. Use of 60 Vbeta and 13 Jbeta primers characterized the PCR. Sequencing was performed with immunoSEQ multiplex PCR; in TCRdb, only in-frame clones are kept and a portion is missing. Altogether approximately 160,000 clones are present, about 64% being singletons, with the ten largest covering 2.5% to 3.5%. This clonotype was sampled from a woman aged 25-40 years in good health and CMV-seropositive. The chain carries TRBV5-1 and TRBJ2-3; D remains ambiguous. The sample taken for sequencing was PBMCs. This CDR3 is CASSLGQNTDTQYF. The CDR3 DNA reads TGCGCCAGCAGCTTGGGTCAGAACACAGATACGCAGTATTTT.